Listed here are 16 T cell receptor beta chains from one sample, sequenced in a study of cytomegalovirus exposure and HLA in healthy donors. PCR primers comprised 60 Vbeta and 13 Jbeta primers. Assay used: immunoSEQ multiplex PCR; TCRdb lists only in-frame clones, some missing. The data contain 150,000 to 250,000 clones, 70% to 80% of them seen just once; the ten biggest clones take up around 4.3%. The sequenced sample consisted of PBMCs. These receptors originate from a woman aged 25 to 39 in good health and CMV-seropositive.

The CDR3 sequence is CASSPSLDVGQGRETQYF. The CDR3 DNA follows: TGTGCCAGCAGCCCATCCTTGGATGTGGGACAGGGGAGAGAGACCCAGTACTTC. This chain joins TRBV13 and TRBJ2-5; 10 bases line up with TRBD1. The CDR3 is 18 amino acids. The germline CDR1 and CDR2 sequences are PRHDT and FYEKMQ (reference sequence). Trimming at V came to 5 bases and at J to 4 bases, leaving 16 bases not matched to a gene.

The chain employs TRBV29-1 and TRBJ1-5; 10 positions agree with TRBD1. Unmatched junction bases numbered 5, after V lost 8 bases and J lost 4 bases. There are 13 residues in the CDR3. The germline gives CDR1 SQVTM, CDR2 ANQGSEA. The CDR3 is CSFGTGDNQPQHF. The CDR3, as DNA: TGCAGCTTCGGGACAGGGGATAATCAGCCCCAGCATTTT.

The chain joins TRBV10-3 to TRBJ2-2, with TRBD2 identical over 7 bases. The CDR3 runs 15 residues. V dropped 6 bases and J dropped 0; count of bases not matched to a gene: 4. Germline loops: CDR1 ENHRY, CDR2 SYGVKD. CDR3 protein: CAISDGGTNTGELFF. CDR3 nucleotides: TGTGCCATCAGCGACGGGGGGACGAACACCGGGGAGCTGTTTTTT.

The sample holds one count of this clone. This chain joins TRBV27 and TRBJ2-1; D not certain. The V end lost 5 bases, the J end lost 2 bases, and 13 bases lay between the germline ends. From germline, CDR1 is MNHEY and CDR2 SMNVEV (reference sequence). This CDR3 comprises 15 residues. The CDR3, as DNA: TGTGCCAGCAGTCCGACTGATCGAACCTACAATGAGCAGTTCTTC. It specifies CASSPTDRTYNEQFF.

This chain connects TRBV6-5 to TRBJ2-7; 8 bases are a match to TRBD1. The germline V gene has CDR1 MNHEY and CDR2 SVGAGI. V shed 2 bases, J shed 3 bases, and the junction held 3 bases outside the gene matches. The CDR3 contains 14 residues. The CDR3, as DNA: TGTGCCAGCAGTTACCTAGGACAGGGCTACGAGCAGTACTTC. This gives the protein CASSYLGQGYEQYF.

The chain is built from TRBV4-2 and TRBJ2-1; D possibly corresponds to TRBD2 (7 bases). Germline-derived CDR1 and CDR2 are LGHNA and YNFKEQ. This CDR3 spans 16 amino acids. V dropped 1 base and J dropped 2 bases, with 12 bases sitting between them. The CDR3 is CASSQGGGGAYNEQFF. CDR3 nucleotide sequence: TGTGCCAGCAGCCAAGGTGGAGGGGGGGCCTACAATGAGCAGTTCTTC.

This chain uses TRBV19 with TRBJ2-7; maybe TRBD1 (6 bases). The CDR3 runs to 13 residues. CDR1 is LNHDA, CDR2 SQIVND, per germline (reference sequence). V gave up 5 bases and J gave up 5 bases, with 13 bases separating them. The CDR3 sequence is CASSFTRGHEQYF. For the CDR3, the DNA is TGTGCCAGTAGTTTCACCAGGGGTCACGAGCAGTACTTC. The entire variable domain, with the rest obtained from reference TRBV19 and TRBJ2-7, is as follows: DGGITQSPKYLFRKEGQNVTLSCEQNLNHDAMYWYRQDPGQGLRLIYYSQIVNDFQKGDIAEGYSVSREKKESFPLTVTSAQKNPTAFYLCASSFTRGHEQYFGPGTRLTVT.

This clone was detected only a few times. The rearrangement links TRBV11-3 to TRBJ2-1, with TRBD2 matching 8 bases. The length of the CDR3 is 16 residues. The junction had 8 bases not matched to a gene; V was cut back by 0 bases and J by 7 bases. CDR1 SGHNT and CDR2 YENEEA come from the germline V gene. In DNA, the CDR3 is TGTGCCAGCAGCTTAGATCCTGCAACGGGAGGGAATGAGCAGTTCTTC. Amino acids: CASSLDPATGGNEQFF.

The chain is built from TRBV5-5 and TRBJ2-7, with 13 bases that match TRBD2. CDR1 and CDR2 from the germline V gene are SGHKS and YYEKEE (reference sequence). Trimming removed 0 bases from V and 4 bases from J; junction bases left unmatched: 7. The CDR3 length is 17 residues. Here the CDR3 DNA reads TGTGCCAGCAGCTTGGCGGGACTAGCGGGGCCTCTATACGAGCAGTACTTC. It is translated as CASSLAGLAGPLYEQYF.

This CDR3 reads CASSFSSGGEYNEQFF. CDR3 nucleotide sequence: TGCGCCAGCAGCTTTTCAAGCGGGGGAGAATACAATGAGCAGTTCTTC. The chain carries TRBV5-1 and TRBJ2-1, with 8 bases that match TRBD2. J was trimmed by 4 bases and V by 2 bases; bases with no gene match: 8. Germline CDR1 is SGHRS and CDR2 is YFSETQ. This CDR3 has 16 residues.

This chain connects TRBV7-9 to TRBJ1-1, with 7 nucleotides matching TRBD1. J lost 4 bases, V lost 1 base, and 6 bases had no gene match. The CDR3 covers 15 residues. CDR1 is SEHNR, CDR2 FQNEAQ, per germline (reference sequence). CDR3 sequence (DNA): TGTGCCAGCAGCTTAGGCCGGGGACAGCGCACTGAAGCTTTCTTT. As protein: CASSLGRGQRTEAFF.

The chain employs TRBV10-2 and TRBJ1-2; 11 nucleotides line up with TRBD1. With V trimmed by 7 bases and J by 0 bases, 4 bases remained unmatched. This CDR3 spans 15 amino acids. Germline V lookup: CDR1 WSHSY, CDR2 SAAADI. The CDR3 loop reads CASNPGQGANYGYTF. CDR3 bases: TGCGCCAGCAATCCGGGACAGGGGGCTAACTATGGCTACACCTTC.

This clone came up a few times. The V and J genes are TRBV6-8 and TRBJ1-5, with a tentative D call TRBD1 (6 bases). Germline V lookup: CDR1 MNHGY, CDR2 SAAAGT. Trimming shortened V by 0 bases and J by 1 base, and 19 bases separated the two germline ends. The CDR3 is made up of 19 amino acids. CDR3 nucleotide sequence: TGTGCCAGCAGTTACTCGATAGGTGGATCCCAGGGGAGCAATCAGCCCCAGCATTTT. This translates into CASSYSIGGSQGSNQPQHF.

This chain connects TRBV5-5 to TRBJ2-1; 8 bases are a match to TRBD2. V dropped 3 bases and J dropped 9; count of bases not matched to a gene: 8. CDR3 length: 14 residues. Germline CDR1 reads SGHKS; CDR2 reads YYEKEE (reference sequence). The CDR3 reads CASSWGLEAGEQFF. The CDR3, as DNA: TGTGCCAGCAGCTGGGGACTAGAGGCCGGTGAGCAGTTCTTC. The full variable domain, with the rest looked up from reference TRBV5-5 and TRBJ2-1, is DAGVTQSPTHLIKTRGQQVTLRCSPISGHKSVSWYQQVLGQGPQFIFQYYEKEERGRGNFPDRFSARQFPNYSSELNVNALLLGDSALYLCASSWGLEAGEQFFGPGTRLTVL.

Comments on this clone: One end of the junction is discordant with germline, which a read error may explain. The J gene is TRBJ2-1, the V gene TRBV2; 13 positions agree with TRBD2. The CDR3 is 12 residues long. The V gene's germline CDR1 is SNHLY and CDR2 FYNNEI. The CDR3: CASSFTSGGVVF. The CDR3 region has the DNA TGTGCCAGCAGTTTTACTAGCGGGGGGGTCGTCTTC. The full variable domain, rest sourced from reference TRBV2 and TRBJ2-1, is EPEVTQTPSHQVTQMGQEVILRCVPISNHLYFYWYRQILGQKVEFLVSFYNNEISEKSEIFDDQFSVERPDGSNFTLKIRSTKLEDSAMYFCASSFTSGGVVFGPGTRLTVL.

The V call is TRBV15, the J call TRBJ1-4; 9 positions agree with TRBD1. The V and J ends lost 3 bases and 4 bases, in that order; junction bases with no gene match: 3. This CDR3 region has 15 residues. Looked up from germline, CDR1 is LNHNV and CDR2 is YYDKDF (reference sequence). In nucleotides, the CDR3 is TGTGCCACCAGCAGGACGGGACAGGGTAATGAAAAACTGTTTTTT. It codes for CATSRTGQGNEKLFF.